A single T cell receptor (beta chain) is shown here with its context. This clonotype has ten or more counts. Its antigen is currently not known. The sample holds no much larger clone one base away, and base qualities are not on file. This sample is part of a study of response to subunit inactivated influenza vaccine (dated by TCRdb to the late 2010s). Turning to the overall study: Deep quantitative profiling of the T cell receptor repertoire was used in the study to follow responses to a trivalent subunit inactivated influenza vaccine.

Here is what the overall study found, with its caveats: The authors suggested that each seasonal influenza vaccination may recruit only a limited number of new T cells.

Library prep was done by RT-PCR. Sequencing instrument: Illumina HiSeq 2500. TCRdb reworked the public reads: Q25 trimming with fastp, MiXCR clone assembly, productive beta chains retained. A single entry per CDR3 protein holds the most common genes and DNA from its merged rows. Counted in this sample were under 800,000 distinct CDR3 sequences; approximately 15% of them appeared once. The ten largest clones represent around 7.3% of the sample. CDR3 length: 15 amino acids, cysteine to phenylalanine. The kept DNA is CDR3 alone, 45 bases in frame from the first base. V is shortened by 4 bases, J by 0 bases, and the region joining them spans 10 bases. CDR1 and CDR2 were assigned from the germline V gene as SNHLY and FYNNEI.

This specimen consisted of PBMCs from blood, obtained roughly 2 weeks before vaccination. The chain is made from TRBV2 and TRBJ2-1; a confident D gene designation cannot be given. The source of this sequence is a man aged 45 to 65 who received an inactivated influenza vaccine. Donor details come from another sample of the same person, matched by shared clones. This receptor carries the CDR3 CASSGERSSYNEQFF. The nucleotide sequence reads TGTGCCAGCAGTGGGGAACGTAGCTCCTACAATGAGCAGTTCTTC.